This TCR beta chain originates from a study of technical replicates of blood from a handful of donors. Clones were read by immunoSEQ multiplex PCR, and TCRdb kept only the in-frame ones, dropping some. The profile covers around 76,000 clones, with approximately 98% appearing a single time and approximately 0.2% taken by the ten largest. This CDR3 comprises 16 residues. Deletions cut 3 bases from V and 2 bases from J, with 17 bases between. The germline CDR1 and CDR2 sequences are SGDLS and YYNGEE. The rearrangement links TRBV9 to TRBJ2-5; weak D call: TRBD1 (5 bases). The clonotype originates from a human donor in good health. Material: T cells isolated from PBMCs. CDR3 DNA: TGTGCCAGCAGCGGATCTTCGACAGCATTTCAAGAGACCCAGTACTTC. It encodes CASSGSSTAFQETQYF.